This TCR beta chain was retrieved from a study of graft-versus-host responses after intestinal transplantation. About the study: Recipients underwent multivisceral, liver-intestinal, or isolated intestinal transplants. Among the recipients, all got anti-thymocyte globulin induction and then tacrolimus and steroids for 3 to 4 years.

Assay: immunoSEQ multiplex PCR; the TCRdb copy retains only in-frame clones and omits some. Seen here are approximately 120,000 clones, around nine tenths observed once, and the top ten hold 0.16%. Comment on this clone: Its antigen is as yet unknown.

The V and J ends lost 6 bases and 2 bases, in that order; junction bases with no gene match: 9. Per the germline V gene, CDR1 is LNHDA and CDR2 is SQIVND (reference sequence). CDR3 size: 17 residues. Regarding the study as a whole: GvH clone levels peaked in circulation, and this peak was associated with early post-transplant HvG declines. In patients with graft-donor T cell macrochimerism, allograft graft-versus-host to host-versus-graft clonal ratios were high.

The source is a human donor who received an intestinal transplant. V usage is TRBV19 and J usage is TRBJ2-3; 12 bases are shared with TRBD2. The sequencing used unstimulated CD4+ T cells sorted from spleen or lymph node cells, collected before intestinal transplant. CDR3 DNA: TGTGCCAGTAGGGCGGTCGGGACTAGCGGGTACACAGATACGCAGTATTTT. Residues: CASRAVGTSGYTDTQYF.